This TCR beta chain was observed in a study of CD8 T cells in ankylosing spondylitis. Study conclusions and caveats: The disease-linked clones had a CD8+ phenotype and low blood frequencies. Characteristic of ankylosing spondylitis blood, it appeared, was a TCR beta motif comprising roughly 8 highly homologous variants. The clones that were linked to disease were reported to be significantly enriched in matched synovial fluid samples from ankylosing spondylitis patients.

TCRdb independently ran MiXCR on the 5' RACE reads; one entry per CDR3 protein. The repertoire holds 350,000 to 550,000 distinct CDR3 sequences, with 26% as singletons. CDR3 length equals 16 residues. CDR1 is SGHDT and CDR2 is YYEEEE in the germline V gene. V lost 0 bases to trimming and J lost 0 bases; unmatched junction nucleotides: 1. This clonotype was detected a few times. What it recognizes is unknown. The chain combines TRBV5-6 with TRBJ1-5, with 9 nucleotides matching TRBD1. Material: blood, either unsorted or a sorted T cell fraction (not recorded which). The origin of this receptor is a male donor with ankylosing spondylitis. CDR3 nucleotides: TGTGCCAGCAGCTTGGGGACAGGGGATAGCAATCAGCCCCAGCATTTT. This gives the protein CASSLGTGDSNQPQHF.